One sample yielded the 16 T cell receptor beta chains listed below, sequenced in a study of chemoradiotherapy in HPV16-positive cancers. Here immunoSEQ multiplex PCR was the method, and the copy in TCRdb shows in-frame clones only, minus some. The data show some 11,000 clones, roughly 81% seen once. The sample was gathered from a patient who underwent chemoradiotherapy. These receptors were taken from a human donor with HPV-associated anogenital cancer.

V and J are TRBV21-1 and TRBJ1-5; the D call of TRBD1 is as the table states it, not checked on the DNA. TRBV21-1 is a recognized pseudogene. CDR3 size: 18 residues. The CDR3 nucleotides are TGTGCCAGCAGCAAACCTGGCAGGGGGCCCTATAGCAATCAGCCCCAGCATTTT. Translating it yields CASSKPGRGPYSNQPQHF.

The chain carries TRBV7-6 and TRBJ2-1; tentative D call: TRBD2 (7 bases). The CDR3 loop spans 13 amino acids. With 5 bases removed from V and 8 bases from J, the gap between germline ends came to 13 bases. CDR1 SGHVS and CDR2 FNYEAQ come from the germline V gene. CDR3 sequence (DNA): TGTGCCAGCAGCCAAAGGGGGGGTCATGAGCAGTTCTTC. As protein: CASSQRGGHEQFF.

This chain uses TRBV4-1 with TRBJ2-3; no definite D call. The CDR3 runs 14 residues. Per the germline V gene, CDR1 is MGHRA and CDR2 is YSYEKL. V shed 3 bases and J shed 2 bases, with 9 bases lying between them. The CDR3 bases are TGCGCCAGCAGCCAGAACACCCTCACAGATACGCAGTATTTT. Its translation: CASSQNTLTDTQYF.

In its sample, this clone was seen a few times. The V gene is TRBV5-6, the J gene TRBJ1-6; possible D gene TRBD1, 5 bases. Germline V gives CDR1 SGHDT, CDR2 YYEEEE. The CDR3 totals 14 residues. V dropped 6 bases and J dropped 6 bases, with 13 bases sitting between them. CDR3 sequence: CASKTTDFNSPLHF. The CDR3 DNA follows: TGTGCCAGCAAGACGACAGACTTTAATTCACCCCTCCACTTT.

The chain links TRBV6-4 to TRBJ1-2; D is undetermined. Germline CDR1 and CDR2: MRHNA and SNTAGT. V shed 6 bases and J shed 4 bases, with 9 bases lying between them. This CDR3 has 12 amino acids. The CDR3 is CASSNRGYGYTF. The DNA of the CDR3 is TGTGCCAGCAGCAACAGAGGCTATGGCTACACCTTC.

This sequence joins TRBV11-3 and TRBJ2-7; tentative D call: TRBD1 (5 bases). Deletions cut 5 bases from V and 6 bases from J, with 17 bases between. Germline CDR1 reads SGHNT; CDR2 reads YENEEA. This CDR3 region has 14 residues. CDR3 DNA sequence: TGTGCCAGCAGCAAAGAGACAGCCCCTAGCGAGCAGTACTTC. It translates to CASSKETAPSEQYF.

V and J are TRBV29-1 and TRBJ1-2; D gene ambiguous. Germline lookup yields CDR1 SQVTM and CDR2 ANQGSEA. Trimming left V 7 bases short and J 4 bases short, with 10 bases between. This CDR3 region has 11 residues. This CDR3 reads CSARSGYGYTF. The CDR3 DNA reads as TGCAGCGCCAGAAGTGGCTATGGCTACACCTTC.

This chain links TRBV30 with TRBJ2-6; D is undetermined. This CDR3 has 12 amino acids. The germline V and J ends were trimmed by 3 bases and 4 bases, with 4 bases remaining between them. The V gene's germline CDR1 is GTSNPN and CDR2 SVGIG (reference sequence). The CDR3 spells CAWRAGANVLTF. The CDR3 DNA reads TGTGCCTGGAGGGCAGGGGCCAACGTCCTGACTTTC.

The V gene is TRBV4-1, the J gene TRBJ2-3; no clear D gene. The ends were cut back, 1 base at V and 0 bases at J, with 11 bases in the middle. Germline loops: CDR1 MGHRA, CDR2 YSYEKL. This CDR3 region has 16 residues. The CDR3 region is CASSQGRSPSTDTQYF. The CDR3 DNA reads as TGCGCCAGCAGCCAAGGACGGTCACCTAGCACAGATACGCAGTATTTT.

The rearrangement uses TRBV5-4 and TRBJ2-1; 9 bases are a match to TRBD2. Germline V gene lookup returns CDR1 SGHNT and CDR2 YYREEE (reference sequence). This CDR3 is 15 amino acids long. V shed 5 bases, J shed 3 bases, and the junction held 6 bases outside the gene matches. This CDR3 reads CASSSSGGHYNEQFF. The CDR3 bases are TGTGCCAGCAGTTCCAGCGGGGGGCACTACAATGAGCAGTTCTTC.

The sample holds a few counts of this clone. The gene calls are TRBV30 and TRBJ1-5, with D maybe TRBD1 (6 bases). Germline V gene data show CDR1 as GTSNPN and CDR2 as SVGIG (reference sequence). Trimming left V 5 bases short and J 5 bases short, with 13 bases between. The CDR3 runs 13 residues. The CDR3: CAWSPNRDQPQHF. CDR3 sequence (DNA): TGTGCCTGGTCCCCAAACAGGGATCAGCCCCAGCATTTT.

In its sample, this clone was seen once. The CDR3 DNA follows: TGTGCCAGCAGCGCGGGACAGGGTGGGGCCGGGAGTACGCAGTATTTT. Residues: CASSAGQGGAGSTQYF. J is TRBJ2-3 and V is TRBV9; TRBD1 matches 9 bases. V shed 3 bases, J shed 8 bases, and the junction held 13 bases outside the gene matches. The CDR3 covers 16 residues. In germline, CDR1 is SGDLS, CDR2 YYNGEE.

The V gene is TRBV14, the J gene TRBJ2-1, with 9 positions matching TRBD2. The CDR3 totals 16 residues. The V gene's germline CDR1 is SGHDN and CDR2 FVKESK. V shed 2 bases and J 5 bases; nucleotides not matched to a gene: 7. The CDR3 DNA follows: TGTGCCAGCAGCCAACAATGGGCGGGAGGGCACAATGAGCAGTTCTTC. Translation: CASSQQWAGGHNEQFF.

CDR3 in amino acids: CASSLEGRNTEAFF. The CDR3 region has the DNA TGCGCCAGCAGCTTGGAGGGCCGGAACACTGAAGCTTTCTTT. The J gene is TRBJ1-1, the V gene TRBV5-1, with D unclear. Germline-derived CDR1 and CDR2 are SGHRS and YFSETQ. Trimming took 0 bases from V and 1 from J, leaving 7 bases between them. The CDR3 loop spans 14 amino acids. Using reference TRBV5-1 and TRBJ1-1 for the parts outside the CDR3, the full variable domain is KAGVTQTPRYLIKTRGQQVTLSCSPISGHRSVSWYQQTPGQGLQFLFEYFSETQRNKGNFPGRFSGRQFSNSRSEMNVSTLELGDSALYLCASSLEGRNTEAFFGQGTRLTVV.

The chain is built from TRBV7-9 and TRBJ1-2, with D tentatively TRBD1 (5 bases). Germline V CDR1 and CDR2: SEHNR, FQNEAQ (reference sequence). V lost 5 bases to trimming and J lost 7 bases, with 23 bases between them. There are 16 residues in the CDR3. CDR3 sequence: CASSTYSTAWEPGYTF. CDR3 DNA: TGTGCCAGCAGCACCTACTCGACAGCCTGGGAGCCTGGCTACACCTTC.

The rearrangement joins TRBV9 to TRBJ2-2; the D gene is possibly TRBD1 (6 bases). CDR3 length: 14 amino acids. The V and J ends lost 7 bases and 1 base respectively, with 11 bases between them. Germline CDR1 SGDLS, CDR2 YYNGEE. The CDR3 DNA is TGTGCCAGCCAGGGGACGGGGAACACCGGGGAGCTGTTTTTT. Translating gives CASQGTGNTGELFF. Based on the CDR3 plus reference TRBV9 and TRBJ2-2, the full variable domain is DSGVTQTPKHLITATGQRVTLRCSPRSGDLSVYWYQQSLDQGLQFLIQYYNGEERAKGNILERFSAQQFPDLHSELNLSSLELGDSALYFCASQGTGNTGELFFGEGSRLTVL.